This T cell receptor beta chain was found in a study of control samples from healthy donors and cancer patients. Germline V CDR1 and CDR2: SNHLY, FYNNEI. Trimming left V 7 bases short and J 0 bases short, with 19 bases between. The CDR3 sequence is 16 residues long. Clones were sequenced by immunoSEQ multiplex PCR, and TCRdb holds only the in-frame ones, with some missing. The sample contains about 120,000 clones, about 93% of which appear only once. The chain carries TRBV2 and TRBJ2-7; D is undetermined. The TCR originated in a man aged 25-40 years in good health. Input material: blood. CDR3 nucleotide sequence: TGTGCCAGCACCCTGGGTAAGGGTGTAAGCTCCTACGAGCAGTACGTC. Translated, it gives CASTLGKGVSSYEQYV.